The 11 T cell receptor beta chains listed next were all sequenced from one sample in a study of control samples from healthy donors and cancer patients (dated by TCRdb to the early 2020s). The library was built by means of the immunoSEQ multiplex PCR assay. Imported from immuneACCESS, the table was reduced by TCRdb to in-frame sequences with V and J called. These copies leave out some clones; in studies compared against another copy, an unresolved V gene accounts for under half, and the cause of the remainder is not known. This sample gives about 160,000 clones in total; around 94% of them show up just once. The top ten constitute 14% of the sample. Specimen: PBMCs. These receptors were obtained from a man aged 60 to 75 with colorectal cancer.

The rearrangement joins TRBV25-1 to TRBJ1-2; a possible D gene is TRBD1 (6 bases). Germline-derived CDR1 and CDR2 are MGHDK and SYGVNS. The CDR3 runs to 13 residues. V was shortened by 3 bases and J by 8 bases, with 13 bases between the two germline ends. CDR3: CASSEGAAGGYTF. The CDR3 DNA is TGTGCCAGCAGTGAGGGGGCAGCTGGGGGCTACACCTTC.

This sequence joins TRBV4-2 and TRBJ2-7, with D maybe TRBD2 (6 bases). This CDR3 has 16 residues. The germline CDR1 and CDR2 sequences are LGHNA and YNFKEQ. Trimming pared 0 bases from V and 4 bases from J, leaving 16 bases between. This CDR3 is CASSQDRRGAGYEQYF. DNA of the CDR3: TGTGCCAGCAGCCAAGATCGGCGGGGCGCCGGTTACGAGCAGTACTTC.

This chain joins TRBV27 and TRBJ1-5, with TRBD1 as a possible D gene (5 bases). Trimming cost V 5 bases and J 2 bases, with 16 bases left between them. The germline V gene encodes CDR1 MNHEY and CDR2 SMNVEV (reference sequence). This CDR3 region has 16 residues. The CDR3 region is CASSPPGGAGNQPQHF. The CDR3 DNA sequence: TGTGCCAGCAGTCCACCGGGGGGAGCTGGCAATCAGCCCCAGCATTTT.

Only one count was recorded for this clone. J is TRBJ1-1 and V is TRBV19, with D perhaps TRBD1 (6 bases). CDR3 size: 14 residues. Germline CDR1 is LNHDA and CDR2 is SQIVND (reference sequence). V was pared by 5 bases and J by 1 base, with 11 bases between. The CDR3 sequence: CASSPLDRNTEAFF. CDR3 DNA: TGTGCCAGTAGTCCCTTGGACAGGAACACTGAAGCTTTCTTT. Combining the CDR3 with reference TRBV19 and TRBJ1-1 gives the whole variable domain DGGITQSPKYLFRKEGQNVTLSCEQNLNHDAMYWYRQDPGQGLRLIYYSQIVNDFQKGDIAEGYSVSREKKESFPLTVTSAQKNPTAFYLCASSPLDRNTEAFFGQGTRLTVV.

The V and J genes are TRBV11-2 and TRBJ1-3, with no clear D. V was trimmed by 5 bases and J by 5 bases, leaving 13 bases between them. This CDR3 is 14 amino acids long. Germline CDR1 and CDR2: SGHAT and FQNNGV. CDR3 sequence reads: CASSLGPLRNTIYF. DNA of the CDR3: TGTGCCAGCAGCCTCGGACCGCTGAGAAACACCATATATTTT.

The rearrangement uses TRBV4-1 and TRBJ1-1; 8 nucleotides agree with TRBD1. The germline V gene encodes CDR1 MGHRA and CDR2 YSYEKL. Unmatched junction bases numbered 2, after V lost 1 base and J lost 4 bases. The CDR3 runs to 14 residues. This CDR3 reads CASSQGTGITEAFF. The CDR3 DNA follows: TGCGCCAGCAGCCAAGGGACAGGGATCACTGAAGCTTTCTTT.

This clone came up once. The chain is built from TRBV18 and TRBJ1-4; no firm D call. V dropped 2 bases and J dropped 3 bases, with 10 bases sitting between them. The germline CDR1 and CDR2 sequences are KGHSH and LQKENI. This CDR3 spans 15 amino acids. This chain's CDR3 is CASSPSGSPNEKLFF. CDR3 nucleotide sequence: TGTGCCAGCTCACCATCGGGGAGCCCTAATGAAAAACTGTTTTTT.

The J gene is TRBJ1-1, the V gene TRBV9, with 7 bases matching TRBD1. V lost 3 bases and J lost 1; bases outside the gene matches: 6. The CDR3 totals 15 residues. Germline V lookup: CDR1 SGDLS, CDR2 YYNGEE. Here the CDR3 DNA reads TGTGCCAGCAGCGCACCACAGGGGACGAACACTGAAGCTTTCTTT. Encoded protein: CASSAPQGTNTEAFF.

The genes are TRBV6-6 and TRBJ2-7; D tentatively reads TRBD1 or TRBD2 (6 bases each). The V gene lost 0 bases and the J gene lost 7 bases, with 19 bases spanning the gap. The CDR3 consists of 16 residues. CDR1 and CDR2 from the germline V gene are MNHNY and SVGAGI (reference sequence). In nucleotides, the CDR3 is TGTGCCAGCAGTTACTCGACGGGAGCAGGGGCCAGGGAGCAGTACTTC. It specifies CASSYSTGAGAREQYF.

The rearrangement uses TRBV28 and TRBJ1-5; D is possibly TRBD1 (6 bases). From germline, CDR1 is MDHEN and CDR2 SYDVKM. The germline V and J ends were trimmed by 6 bases and 3 bases, with 12 bases remaining between them. The CDR3 has 14 residues. CDR3 sequence reads: CASRSGQINQPQHF. The CDR3 coding sequence is TGTGCCAGCAGAAGTGGACAGATCAATCAGCCCCAGCATTTT.

The chain combines TRBV30 with TRBJ2-2; no clear D. Germline loops: CDR1 GTSNPN, CDR2 SVGIG (reference sequence). The V gene lost 1 base and the J gene lost 0 bases, with 6 bases spanning the gap. The CDR3 is made up of 14 amino acids. The CDR3 DNA reads TGTGCCTGGAGTGAGAGGTCGAACACCGGGGAGCTGTTTTTT. It is translated as CAWSERSNTGELFF.